This T cell receptor (beta chain) appears in the sequencing data of a study of identical twins. At least ten counts were recorded for this clonotype. Germline V CDR1 and CDR2: SQVTM, ANQGSEA. The CDR3 has 17 amino acids. Trimming took 6 bases from V and 2 from J; bases not matched to a gene: 15. TCRdb recomputed calls from the 5' RACE reads with MiXCR, one row per CDR3 protein. The data show hundreds of thousands of distinct CDR3 sequences, less than 7% seen once. The chain employs TRBV29-1 and TRBJ2-3; 9 bases are shared with TRBD1. The sequenced material came from naive T cells sorted from blood. The clonotype originates from a man aged 18 to 30 in good health. DNA for the CDR3: TGCAGCGTGGCGGACAGGGGTGGAGCGGAGTACACAGATACGCAGTATTTT. Translated, it gives CSVADRGGAEYTDTQYF.